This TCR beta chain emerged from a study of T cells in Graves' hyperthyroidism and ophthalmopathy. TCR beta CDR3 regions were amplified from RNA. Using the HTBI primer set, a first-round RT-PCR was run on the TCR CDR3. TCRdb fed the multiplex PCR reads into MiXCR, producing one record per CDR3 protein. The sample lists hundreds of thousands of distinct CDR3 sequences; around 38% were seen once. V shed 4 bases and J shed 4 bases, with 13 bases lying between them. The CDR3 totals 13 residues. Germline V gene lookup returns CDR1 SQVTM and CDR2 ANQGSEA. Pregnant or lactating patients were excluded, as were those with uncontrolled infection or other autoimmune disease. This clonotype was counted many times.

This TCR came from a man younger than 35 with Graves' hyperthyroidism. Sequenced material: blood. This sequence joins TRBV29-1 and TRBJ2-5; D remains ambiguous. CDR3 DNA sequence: TGCAGCGTTGGCCAGTCTTCATTAGAGACCCAGTACTTC. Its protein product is CSVGQSSLETQYF.